The entry below gives a single T cell receptor (beta chain) sequence along with its context. The antigen remains undetermined. The entry originates in a study of T cell repertoires in cytomegalovirus infection. Study information: Use of recently identified HLA-C-restricted and well-studied HLA-B-restricted CMV epitopes was part of the study. Public TCR beta signatures marked donors with CMV infection and the matching HLA. Whole-study findings and limits: Cumulative public TCR beta family frequency identified carriers of CMV plus the relevant HLA.

Using its own MiXCR run on the reads, TCRdb lists one record per CDR3 protein. Seen here are around 300,000 distinct CDR3 sequences, approximately 25% observed once, and the top ten hold roughly 14%. This CDR3 spans 15 amino acids. The J segment lost 6 bases and the V segment lost 5 bases, leaving 9 bases of the junction unmatched. The chain uses TRBV12-3 or TRBV12-4 and TRBJ2-2; 7 nucleotides match TRBD2. This sequence originates from a human donor in good health (CMV status not recorded). Some clones in this sample may be carry-over from other donors' samples. Material: cultured PBMCs, obtained from culture after CMV antigen stimulation. The CDR3 sequence is CASSKNRDYAGELFF. The CDR3 DNA is TGTGCCAGCAGTAAGAACCGGGACTACGCCGGGGAGCTGTTTTTT.